The T cell receptor beta chain under discussion was sequenced for a study of blood T cells in healthy people across ages. A J-beta primer mix and a sample-barcoded 5' primer were used in a second PCR of about 6 to 12 cycles. TCRdb independently ran MiXCR on the 5' RACE reads; one entry per CDR3 protein. The table includes roughly 1,500,000 distinct CDR3 sequences, around 35% detected once. This clonotype appeared a few times. The CDR3 spans 14 residues. The germline CDR1 and CDR2 sequences are MGHRA and YSYEKL. Deletions cut 2 bases from V and 5 bases from J, with 11 bases between. Sequenced: blood. The rearrangement joins TRBV4-1 to TRBJ2-3, with D possibly TRBD2 on 6 matching bases. The source is a woman in her 30s in good health. For the CDR3, the DNA is TGCGCCAGCAGCCAACAAAATAGCGGAGATACGCAGTATTTT. It yields the protein CASSQQNSGDTQYF.